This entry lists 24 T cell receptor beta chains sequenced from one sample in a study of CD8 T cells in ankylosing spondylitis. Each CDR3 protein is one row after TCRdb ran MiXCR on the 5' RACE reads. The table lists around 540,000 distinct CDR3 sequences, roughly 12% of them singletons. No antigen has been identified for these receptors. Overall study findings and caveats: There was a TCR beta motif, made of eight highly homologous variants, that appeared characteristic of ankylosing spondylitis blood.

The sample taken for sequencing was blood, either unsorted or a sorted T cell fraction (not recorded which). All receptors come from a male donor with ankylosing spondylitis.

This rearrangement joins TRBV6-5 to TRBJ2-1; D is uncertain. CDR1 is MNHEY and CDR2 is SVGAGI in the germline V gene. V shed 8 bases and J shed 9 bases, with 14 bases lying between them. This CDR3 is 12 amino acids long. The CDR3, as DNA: TGTGCCAGCCATCGGTTGGCGGTTGAGCAGTTCTTC. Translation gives CASHRLAVEQFF.

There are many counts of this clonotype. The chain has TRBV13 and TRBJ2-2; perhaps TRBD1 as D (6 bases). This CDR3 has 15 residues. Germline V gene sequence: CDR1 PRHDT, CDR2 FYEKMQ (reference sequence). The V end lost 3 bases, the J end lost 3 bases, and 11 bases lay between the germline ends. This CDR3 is CASSFKGEHTGELFF. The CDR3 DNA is TGTGCCAGCAGCTTTAAGGGGGAGCACACCGGGGAGCTGTTTTTT.

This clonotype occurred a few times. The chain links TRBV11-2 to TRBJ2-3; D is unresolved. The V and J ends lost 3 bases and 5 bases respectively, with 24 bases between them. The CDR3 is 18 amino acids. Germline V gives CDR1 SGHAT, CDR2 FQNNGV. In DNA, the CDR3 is TGTGCCAGCAGCTTTGGCGGAAGCCAACTAAAGTTTCGAGATACGCAGTATTTT. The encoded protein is CASSFGGSQLKFRDTQYF.

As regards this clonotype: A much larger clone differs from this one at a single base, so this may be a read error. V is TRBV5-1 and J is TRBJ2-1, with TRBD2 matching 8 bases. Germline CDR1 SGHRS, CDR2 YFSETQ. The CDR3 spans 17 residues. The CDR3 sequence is CASTLDIAGSSYNEQFF. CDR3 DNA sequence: TGCGCCAGCACCTTGGATATAGCGGGGAGCTCCTACAATGAGCAGTTCTTC.

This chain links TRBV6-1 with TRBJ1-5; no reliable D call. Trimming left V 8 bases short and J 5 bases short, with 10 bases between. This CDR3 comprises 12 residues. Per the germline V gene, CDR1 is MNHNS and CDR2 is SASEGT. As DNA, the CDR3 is TGTGCCAGCCGGAGGTTCGATCAGCCCCAGCATTTT. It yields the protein CASRRFDQPQHF.

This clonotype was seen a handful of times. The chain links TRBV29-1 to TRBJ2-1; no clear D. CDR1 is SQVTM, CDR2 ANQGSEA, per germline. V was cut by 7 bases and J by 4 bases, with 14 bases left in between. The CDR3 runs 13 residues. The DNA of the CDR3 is TGCAGCGCCCCGGGCAGCGCTTACAATGAGCAGTTCTTC. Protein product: CSAPGSAYNEQFF.

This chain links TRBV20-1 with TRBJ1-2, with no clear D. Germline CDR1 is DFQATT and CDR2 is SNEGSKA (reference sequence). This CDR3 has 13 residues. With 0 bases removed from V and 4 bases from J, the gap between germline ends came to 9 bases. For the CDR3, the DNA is TGCAGTGCTAGAGATCAGTGGCTCTATGGCTACACCTTC. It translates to CSARDQWLYGYTF.

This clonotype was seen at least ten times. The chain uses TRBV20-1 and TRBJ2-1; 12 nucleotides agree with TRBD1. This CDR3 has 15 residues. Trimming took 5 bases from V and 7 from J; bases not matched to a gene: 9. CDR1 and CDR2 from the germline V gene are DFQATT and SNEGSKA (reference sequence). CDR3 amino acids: CSAEPGQGAFNEQFF. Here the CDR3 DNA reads TGCAGTGCTGAGCCGGGACAGGGGGCTTTTAATGAGCAGTTCTTC.

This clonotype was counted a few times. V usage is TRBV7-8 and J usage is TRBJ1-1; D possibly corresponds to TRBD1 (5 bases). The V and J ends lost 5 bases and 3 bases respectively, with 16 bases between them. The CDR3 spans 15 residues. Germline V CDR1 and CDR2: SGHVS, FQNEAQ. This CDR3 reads CASSTMIGGYTEAFF. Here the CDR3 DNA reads TGTGCCAGCAGCACCATGATCGGGGGGTACACTGAAGCTTTCTTT. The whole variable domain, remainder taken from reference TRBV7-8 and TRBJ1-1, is GAGVSQSPRYKVAKRGQDVALRCDPISGHVSLFWYQQALGQGPEFLTYFQNEAQLDKSGLPSDRFFAERPEGSVSTLKIQRTQQEDSAVYLCASSTMIGGYTEAFFGQGTRLTVV.

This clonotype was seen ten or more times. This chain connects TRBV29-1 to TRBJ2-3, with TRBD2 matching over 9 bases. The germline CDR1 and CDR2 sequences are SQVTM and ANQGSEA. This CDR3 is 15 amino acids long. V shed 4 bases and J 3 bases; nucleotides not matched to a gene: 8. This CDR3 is CSVGRAGGTTDTQYF. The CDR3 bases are TGCAGCGTTGGTCGAGCGGGAGGCACTACAGATACGCAGTATTTT.

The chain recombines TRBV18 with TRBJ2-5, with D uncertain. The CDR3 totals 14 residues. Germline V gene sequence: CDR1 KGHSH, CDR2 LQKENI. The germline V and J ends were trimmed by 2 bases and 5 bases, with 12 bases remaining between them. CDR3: CASSPVSHGETQYF. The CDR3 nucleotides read TGTGCCAGCTCACCAGTTAGCCACGGGGAGACCCAGTACTTC.

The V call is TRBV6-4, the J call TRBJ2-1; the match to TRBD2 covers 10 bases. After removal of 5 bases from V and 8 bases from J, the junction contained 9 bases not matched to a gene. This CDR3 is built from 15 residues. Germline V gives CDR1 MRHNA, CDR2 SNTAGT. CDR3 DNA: TGTGCCAGCAGTTCGCTAGCGGGAGCCATCGATGAGCAGTTCTTC. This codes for CASSSLAGAIDEQFF.

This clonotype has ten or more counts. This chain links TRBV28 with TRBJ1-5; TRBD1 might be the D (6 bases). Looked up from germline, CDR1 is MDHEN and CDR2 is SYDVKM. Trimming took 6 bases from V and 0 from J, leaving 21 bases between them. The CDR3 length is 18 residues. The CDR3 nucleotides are TGTGCCAGCAGCCCCATACAGGGTCCCAGTTATAGCAATCAGCCCCAGCATTTT. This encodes CASSPIQGPSYSNQPQHF.

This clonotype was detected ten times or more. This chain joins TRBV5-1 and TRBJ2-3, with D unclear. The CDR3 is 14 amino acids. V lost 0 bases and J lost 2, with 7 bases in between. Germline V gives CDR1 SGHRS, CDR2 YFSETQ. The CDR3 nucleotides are TGCGCCAGCAGCTTGGAAGCGAACACAGATACGCAGTATTTT. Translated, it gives CASSLEANTDTQYF. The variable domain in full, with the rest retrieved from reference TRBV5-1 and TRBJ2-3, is KAGVTQTPRYLIKTRGQQVTLSCSPISGHRSVSWYQQTPGQGLQFLFEYFSETQRNKGNFPGRFSGRQFSNSRSEMNVSTLELGDSALYLCASSLEANTDTQYFGPGTRLTVL.

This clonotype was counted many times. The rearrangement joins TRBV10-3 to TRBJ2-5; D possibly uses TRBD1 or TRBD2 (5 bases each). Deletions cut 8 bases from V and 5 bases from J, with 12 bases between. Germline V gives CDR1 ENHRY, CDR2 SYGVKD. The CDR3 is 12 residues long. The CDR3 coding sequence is TGTGCCATCGGGACGGGTGAGGAGACCCAGTACTTC. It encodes CAIGTGEETQYF.

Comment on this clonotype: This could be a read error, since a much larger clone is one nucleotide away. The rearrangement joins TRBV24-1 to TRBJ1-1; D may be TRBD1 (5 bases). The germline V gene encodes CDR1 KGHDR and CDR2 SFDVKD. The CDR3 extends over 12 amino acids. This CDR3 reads CATSDPGGETFF. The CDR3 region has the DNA TGTGCCACCAGTGATCCGGGGGGTGAAACTTTCTTT.

The CDR3 loop reads CASSHSYNEQFF. The CDR3 bases are TGTGCCAGCAGTCACTCCTACAATGAGCAGTTCTTC. The chain carries TRBV3-1 and TRBJ2-1; D remains unclear. V lost 6 bases, J lost 0 bases, and 3 bases lay in between. The germline CDR1 and CDR2 sequences are LGHDT and YNNKEL (reference sequence). The CDR3 is made up of 12 amino acids.

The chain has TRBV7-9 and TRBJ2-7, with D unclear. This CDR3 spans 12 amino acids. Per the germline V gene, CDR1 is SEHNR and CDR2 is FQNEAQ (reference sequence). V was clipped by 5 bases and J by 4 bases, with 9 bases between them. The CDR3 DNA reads TGTGCCAGCAGCCCGACGGAATACGAGCAGTACGTC. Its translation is CASSPTEYEQYV.

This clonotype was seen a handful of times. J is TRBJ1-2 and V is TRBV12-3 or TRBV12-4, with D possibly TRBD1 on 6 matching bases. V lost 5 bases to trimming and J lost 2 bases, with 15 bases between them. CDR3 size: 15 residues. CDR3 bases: TGTGCCAGCAGTCCAGGTACAGGGACCAACTATGGCTACACCTTC. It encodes CASSPGTGTNYGYTF.

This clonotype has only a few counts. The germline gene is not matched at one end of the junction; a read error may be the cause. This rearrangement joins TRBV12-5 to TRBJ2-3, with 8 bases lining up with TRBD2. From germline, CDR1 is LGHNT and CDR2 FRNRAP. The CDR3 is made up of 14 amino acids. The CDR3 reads CASGLGTSTDTQYF. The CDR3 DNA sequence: TGTGCTAGTGGTTTGGGGACTAGCACGGATACGCAGTATTTT.

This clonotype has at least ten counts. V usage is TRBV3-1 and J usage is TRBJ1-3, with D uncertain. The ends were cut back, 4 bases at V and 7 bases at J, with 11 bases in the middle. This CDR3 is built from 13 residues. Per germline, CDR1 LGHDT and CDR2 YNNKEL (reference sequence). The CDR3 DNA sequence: TGTGCCAGCAGCCCAACACGGTTTAACACCATATATTTT. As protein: CASSPTRFNTIYF.

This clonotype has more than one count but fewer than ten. CDR3 sequence: CASRNGQAGYNEQFF. The CDR3 DNA reads as TGTGCCAGCAGGAACGGACAGGCTGGCTACAATGAGCAGTTCTTC. The rearrangement links TRBV6-1 to TRBJ2-1, with 7 bases identical to TRBD1. V dropped 6 bases and J dropped 3; count of bases not matched to a gene: 8. The CDR3 covers 15 residues. Germline loops: CDR1 MNHNS, CDR2 SASEGT.

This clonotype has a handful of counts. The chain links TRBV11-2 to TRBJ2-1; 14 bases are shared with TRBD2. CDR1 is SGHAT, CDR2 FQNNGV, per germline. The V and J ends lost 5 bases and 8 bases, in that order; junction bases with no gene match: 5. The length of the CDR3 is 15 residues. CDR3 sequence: CASSVGTSGRYEQFF. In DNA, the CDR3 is TGTGCCAGCAGCGTCGGGACTAGCGGGAGATATGAGCAGTTCTTC.

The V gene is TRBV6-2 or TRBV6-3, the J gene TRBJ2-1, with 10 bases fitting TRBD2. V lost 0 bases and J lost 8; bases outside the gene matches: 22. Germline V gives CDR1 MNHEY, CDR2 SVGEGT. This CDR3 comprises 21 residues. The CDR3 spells CASSYSRSGLATMPHRDEQFF. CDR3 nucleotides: TGTGCCAGCAGTTACTCCCGGTCGGGACTAGCGACAATGCCTCACAGAGATGAGCAGTTCTTC.